The clone carrying this TCR beta chain was seen a handful of times. What it recognizes is unknown. This CDR3 comprises 15 residues. TCRdb ran MiXCR on the RT-PCR reads and lists one entry per CDR3 protein. The sample has roughly 570,000 distinct CDR3 sequences, 14% seen once. The sample belongs to a study of response to subunit inactivated influenza vaccine. Notes on the study in general: The authors suggested that every seasonal influenza vaccination recruits few new T cells.

The clonotype was recovered from a man aged 50-59 years who received an inactivated influenza vaccine. This specimen was PBMCs from blood, taken 12 days after vaccination. V gene TRBV21-1 combines with J gene TRBJ2-7; the DNA was not used to check the table's D call, TRBD1. TRBV21-1 is described as a pseudogene. CDR3 in amino acids: CASSTRPGTGSEQYF. CDR3 sequence (DNA): TGTGCCAGCAGCACGCGCCCCGGGACAGGTAGCGAGCAGTACTTC.